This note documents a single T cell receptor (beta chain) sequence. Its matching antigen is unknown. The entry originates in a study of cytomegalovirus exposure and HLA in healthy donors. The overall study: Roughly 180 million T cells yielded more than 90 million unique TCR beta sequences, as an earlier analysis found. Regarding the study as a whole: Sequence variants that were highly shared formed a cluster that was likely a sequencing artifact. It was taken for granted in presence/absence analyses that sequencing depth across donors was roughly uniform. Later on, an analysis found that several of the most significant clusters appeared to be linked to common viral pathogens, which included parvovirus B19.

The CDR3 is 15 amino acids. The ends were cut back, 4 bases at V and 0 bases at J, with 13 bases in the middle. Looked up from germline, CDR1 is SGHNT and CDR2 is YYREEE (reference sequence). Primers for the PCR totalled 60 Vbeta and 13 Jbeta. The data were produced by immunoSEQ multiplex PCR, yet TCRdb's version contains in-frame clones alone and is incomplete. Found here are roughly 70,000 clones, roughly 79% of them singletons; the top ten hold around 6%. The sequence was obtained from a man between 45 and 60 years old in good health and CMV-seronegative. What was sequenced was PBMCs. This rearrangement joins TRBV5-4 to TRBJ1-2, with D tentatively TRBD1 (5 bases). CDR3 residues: CASSNRQSSNYGYTF. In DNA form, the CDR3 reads TGTGCCAGCAGCAACAGACAGTCATCTAACTATGGCTACACCTTC.